This entry describes one TCR beta chain. This clone showed up just a few times. Its antigen remains unidentified. The junction and the germline gene differ at one end; a read error may be behind it. The immunoSEQ Assay was used to immunosequence TCRbeta CDR3 regions from genomic DNA. Genomic DNA was amplified by bias-controlled multiplex PCR before high-throughput sequencing. The published analysis was carried out like this. To quantify the absolute abundance of each unique TCRbeta CDR3 region, the sequences were collapsed and filtered. Clonality, defined as 1 minus Pielou's evenness, was calculated using only productive rearrangements. Tumor T-cell fraction was computed by normalizing TCRbeta template counts to usable DNA, estimated from several housekeeping genes. A previously published method was used to identify clones with significantly greater frequencies in on-treatment samples than in baseline samples. In TCRdb, the immuneACCESS table is reduced to in-frame sequences with V and J assigned. These tables do not hold every clone; where another copy was compared, an unresolved V gene accounts for under half, and the others remain unexplained. V and J calls plus clone size are reproduced from that table; the DNA served to infer D and trimming. The sample data list some 22,000 clones, and roughly 30% of these were observed just once. The ten largest account for over 5.5% of the sample.

Read against the paper, the sample's treatment or condition label means: randomized to nivolumab then ipilimumab (arm A) or the reverse (arm B). None of the patients in the trial had previously been given DNA-damaging chemotherapy. Samples came from patients with melanoma in CheckMate 064, a randomized, open-label phase II trial of sequential checkpoint blockade. Genomic DNA from formalin-fixed paraffin-embedded (FFPE) tissue samples was used for tumor TCR sequencing. The sample belongs to a study of sequential checkpoint blockade in melanoma (dated by TCRdb to between 2018 and 2020). Study-level background: Using 1:1 randomization, the trial assigned patients either to first-line nivolumab followed by ipilimumab (arm A) or to ipilimumab followed by nivolumab (arm B). Both trial sequences were followed by maintenance nivolumab. DNA from some 100 melanoma tumor samples collected before treatment underwent TCRbeta immunosequencing. Matched tumor biopsies were taken from 20 or so patients before treatment and at week 13, after single-agent nivolumab (arm A) or ipilimumab (arm B). The same lesion was the source of about 86% of the matched pre- and post-treatment tumor biopsy pairs. Paper-wide results and their limitations: Within-arm analyses of tumor T-cell fraction were constrained by small sample sizes and reduced statistical power. Tumor T-cell fraction and clonality were correlated with PD-L1 staining and CD8+ T-cell counts, but not with mutational load. Validation of the response-prediction model combining TCR metrics and mutation burden is needed in larger, independent patient cohorts. Among patients in the nivolumab-first arm (arm A), tumor TIL clonality before treatment was associated with response (P = .04). Patients whose tumor T-cell fraction and clonality increased by week 13 were about 30 times more likely to achieve clinical benefit.

From the cysteine up to the phenylalanine, the CDR3 has a length of 14 residues. The read is trimmed to its CDR3 DNA, 42 bases read in frame from base 1. The germline V gene encodes CDR1 SGHNT and CDR2 YENEEA. The receptor was isolated from a human donor with melanoma. The rearrangement joined TRBV11-3 to TRBJ2-7; 10 nucleotides in the junction match TRBD1. Here the sequenced sample was tumor tissue (inferred from file names), taken from a patient given nivolumab and ipilimumab in sequence. The CDR3 region reads CASSQGLGQGFLHF. The bases are TGTGCCAGCAGCCAAGGTCTGGGACAGGGGTTCCTACACTTC.